The 7 T cell receptor beta chains reported below all come from one sample, sequenced in a study of T cell repertoires in cytomegalovirus infection (dated by TCRdb to about 2019). The reads were generated on an Illumina HiSeq 1500. TCRdb reworked the public reads: Q25 trimming with fastp, MiXCR clone assembly, productive beta chains retained. Each entry merges the rows of one CDR3 protein and shows their most common DNA and genes. This sample has roughly 200,000 distinct CDR3 sequences in its table, and about a sixth of those were observed once. The ten biggest clones cover around 27% of the sample. Sequenced: CD8+ T cells from PBMCs. Every receptor here comes from a human donor in good health (CMV status not recorded). Some clones in this sample may be carry-over from other donors' samples.

The table lists this clonotype with a few counts. The chain carries TRBV28 and TRBJ2-5, with a tentative D call TRBD2 (6 bases). This CDR3 is built from 15 residues. Trimming took 3 bases from V and 2 from J, leaving 13 bases between them. Germline CDR1 MDHEN, CDR2 SYDVKM. CDR3 sequence (DNA): TGTGCCAGCAGTTTGTTCGGGACTGTACAAGAGACCCAGTACTTC. This codes for CASSLFGTVQETQYF.

In this sample, this clonotype turned up a few times. This chain links TRBV19 with TRBJ1-1; D ambiguous. The CDR3 consists of 13 residues. The germline CDR1 and CDR2 sequences are LNHDA and SQIVND (reference sequence). V lost 8 bases and J 0 bases, leaving 10 bases between the germline ends. For the CDR3, the DNA is TGTGCCAGTGGTCTAGGGATGAACACTGAAGCTTTCTTT. Protein product: CASGLGMNTEAFF. Together with reference TRBV19 and TRBJ1-1, the CDR3 gives the full variable domain: DGGITQSPKYLFRKEGQNVTLSCEQNLNHDAMYWYRQDPGQGLRLIYYSQIVNDFQKGDIAEGYSVSREKKESFPLTVTSAQKNPTAFYLCASGLGMNTEAFFGQGTRLTVV.

The chain joins TRBV12-3 or TRBV12-4 to TRBJ2-7; D tentatively fits TRBD1 or TRBD2 (5 bases each). This CDR3 spans 14 amino acids. V lost 4 bases and J lost 5, with 15 bases in between. CDR3 protein: CASSSRGQAHEQYF. CDR3 in DNA: TGTGCCAGCAGTTCCCGGGGCCAAGCCCACGAGCAGTACTTC.

This rearrangement joins TRBV7-3 to TRBJ2-2; 11 nucleotides align to TRBD2. V lost 5 bases to trimming and J lost 4 bases; unmatched junction nucleotides: 6. CDR3 length: 16 residues. Per germline, CDR1 SGHTA and CDR2 FQGTGA. CDR3 region: CASSVLAGAFTGELFF. For the CDR3, the DNA is TGTGCCAGCAGCGTACTAGCGGGGGCCTTCACCGGGGAGCTGTTTTTT.

This chain connects TRBV7-8 to TRBJ1-1; possibly TRBD1 for D (6 bases). The CDR3 sequence is 14 residues long. Germline V lookup: CDR1 SGHVS, CDR2 FQNEAQ. V lost 5 bases and J 4 bases, leaving 14 bases between the germline ends. CDR3 DNA sequence: TGTGCCAGCAGCCCCATGGGGGGCGGCACTGAAGCTTTCTTT. Its protein product is CASSPMGGGTEAFF.

In its sample, this clonotype was seen a few times. This rearrangement joins TRBV11-2 to TRBJ2-1, with D possibly being TRBD2 (6 bases). V was pared by 7 bases and J by 2 bases, with 18 bases between. This CDR3 is 16 amino acids long. CDR1 SGHAT and CDR2 FQNNGV come from the germline V gene. The DNA of the CDR3 is TGTGCCAGCACCTGGGGGGACCGAACGACCTACAATGAGCAGTTCTTC. Protein: CASTWGDRTTYNEQFF. The full variable domain, with the rest looked up from reference TRBV11-2 and TRBJ2-1, is EAGVAQSPRYKIIEKRQSVAFWCNPISGHATLYWYQQILGQGPKLLIQFQNNGVVDDSQLPKDRFSAERLKGVDSTLKIQPAKLEDSAVYLCASTWGDRTTYNEQFFGPGTRLTVL.

V is TRBV7-9 and J is TRBJ2-1, with 11 bases that match TRBD2. With 6 bases clipped from V and 1 base from J, the junction kept 5 bases outside the gene matches. CDR1 is SEHNR and CDR2 is FQNEAQ in the germline V gene (reference sequence). This CDR3 has 16 amino acids. CDR3 nucleotides: TGTGCCAGCAGGGCAACTAGCGGGGGATCCTACAATGAGCAGTTCTTC. This translates into CASRATSGGSYNEQFF.